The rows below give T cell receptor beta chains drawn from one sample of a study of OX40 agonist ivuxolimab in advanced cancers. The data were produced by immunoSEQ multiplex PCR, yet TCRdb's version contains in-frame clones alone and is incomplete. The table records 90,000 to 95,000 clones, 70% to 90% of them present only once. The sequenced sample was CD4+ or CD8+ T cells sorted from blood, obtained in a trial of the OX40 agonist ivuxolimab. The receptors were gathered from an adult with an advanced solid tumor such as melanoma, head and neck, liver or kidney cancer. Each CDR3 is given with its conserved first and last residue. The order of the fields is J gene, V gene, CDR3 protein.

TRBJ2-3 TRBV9 CASSVDRSTSTDTQYF
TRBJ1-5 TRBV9 CASSGEGRSNQPQHF
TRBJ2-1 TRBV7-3 CASSPRPGTGDNEQFF
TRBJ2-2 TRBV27 CASRMMDRGVGELFF
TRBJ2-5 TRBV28 CASSPGLAGNKETQYF
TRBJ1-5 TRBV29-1 CSVVVGQNQPQHF
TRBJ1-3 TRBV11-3 CASSFARNTIYF
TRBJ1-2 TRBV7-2 CASSESRGSYGYTF
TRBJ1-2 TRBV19 CASMGDNYGYTF
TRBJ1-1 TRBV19 CASSMRAWGTEAFF
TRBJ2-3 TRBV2 CASRTAGSKNTDTQYF
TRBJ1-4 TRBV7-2 CASSLGQQPNEKLFF
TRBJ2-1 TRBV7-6 CASSMTSGRFLYNEQFF
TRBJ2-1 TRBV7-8 CASSSRDRGFYNEQFF
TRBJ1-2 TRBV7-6 CASSLSDRGFHYGYTF
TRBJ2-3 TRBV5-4 CASSLMTRSTDTQYF
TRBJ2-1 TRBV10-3 CAITQGGLPYNEQFF
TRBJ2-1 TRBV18 CASSPKSDNEQFF
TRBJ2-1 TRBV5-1 CASSPRTSRSSYNEQFF
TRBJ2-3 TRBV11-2 CASSFYRGQTDTQYF
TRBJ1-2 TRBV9 CASSVGAAGGNYGYTF
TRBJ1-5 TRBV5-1 CASSYRANTHQPQHF
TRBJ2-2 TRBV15 CATSRGDDSNTGELFF
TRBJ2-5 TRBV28 CASSPHRLAGGQETQYF
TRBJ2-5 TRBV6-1 CASSDGVVQETQYF
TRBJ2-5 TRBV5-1 CASSLGPGGETQYF
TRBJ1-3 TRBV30 CAWLGDSTGNTIYF